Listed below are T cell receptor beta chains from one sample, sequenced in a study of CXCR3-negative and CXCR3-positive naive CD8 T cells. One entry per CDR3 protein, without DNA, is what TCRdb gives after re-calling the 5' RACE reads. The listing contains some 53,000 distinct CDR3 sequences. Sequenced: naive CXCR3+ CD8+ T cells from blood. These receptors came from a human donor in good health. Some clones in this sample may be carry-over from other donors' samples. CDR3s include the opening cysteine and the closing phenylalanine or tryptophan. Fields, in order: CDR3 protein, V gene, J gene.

CASSKEQFQETQYF	TRBV21-1	TRBJ2-5
CASSGGQSKNIQYF	TRBV7-9	TRBJ2-4
CASKNSLGETQYF	TRBV27	TRBJ2-5
CSAEGGNTEAFF	TRBV20-1	TRBJ1-1
CASSFRRGVYNEQFF	TRBV11-1	TRBJ2-1
CASRPGGPYEQYF	TRBV27	TRBJ2-7
CARSDSLGTLNWDEQFF	TRBV25-1	TRBJ2-1
CASSPAGTGWNEQFF	TRBV7-2	TRBJ2-1
CSARGPSFYEQYF	TRBV20-1	TRBJ2-7
CASSPWTRRDTQYF	TRBV13	TRBJ2-3
CASSFSVGSYTEAFF	TRBV7-2	TRBJ1-1
CASSLARGEHYQETQYF	TRBV7-7	TRBJ2-5
CSARFASSYNEQFF	TRBV20-1	TRBJ2-1
CAWSMDIYGYTF	TRBV30	TRBJ1-2
CASSQDTAGPYEQYF	TRBV4-3	TRBJ2-7
CAISEVWRSSYNEQFF	TRBV10-3	TRBJ2-1
CASSTQGGGLGIQYF	TRBV7-2	TRBJ2-4
CASSLRGRQGLTNEKLFF	TRBV7-2	TRBJ1-4
CASSDANYGYTF	TRBV19	TRBJ1-2
CSVVGTVTYEQYF	TRBV29-1	TRBJ2-7
CSARTGTGGNQPQHF	TRBV20-1	TRBJ1-5
CSVEWKTSGASYEQYF	TRBV29-1	TRBJ2-7
CASSYRALSSYEQYF	TRBV6-5	TRBJ2-7
CASIQDASVSGYGYTF	TRBV4-3	TRBJ1-2
CSVEGGREQYF	TRBV29-1	TRBJ2-7
CASSLMVAGINEQFF	TRBV11-2	TRBJ2-1
CASSDSTEDTGELFF	TRBV6-4	TRBJ2-2
CASSQEMWGSYNEQFF	TRBV14	TRBJ2-1
CASSRTSDSYEQYF	TRBV7-9	TRBJ2-7
CASSWGGTGTGGTEAFF	TRBV7-9	TRBJ1-1
CASSLELAGRSSYNEQFF	TRBV7-9	TRBJ2-1
CASSLWTGDQETQYF	TRBV9	TRBJ2-5
CASSQGTVDEETQYF	TRBV12-3/TRBV12-4	TRBJ2-5
CASSTDLGAQYF	TRBV12-3/TRBV12-4	TRBJ2-5
CASSQGASVFYEQYF	TRBV11-2	TRBJ2-7
CSARMPAIDYGYTF	TRBV20-1	TRBJ1-2
CSVEWMSSYNEQFF	TRBV29-1	TRBJ2-1
CASSRDRPQYF	TRBV28	TRBJ2-3
CASSESAPPAGAPDTQYF	TRBV25-1	TRBJ2-3
CASSDRETSGNTIYF	TRBV9	TRBJ1-3
CASSLFTGQVQLPQHF	TRBV5-6	TRBJ1-5
CASSQAWTGLYEQYF	TRBV4-3	TRBJ2-7
CSVDGLAGILGETQYF	TRBV29-1	TRBJ2-5
CASSQDAGDEQFF	TRBV4-2	TRBJ2-1
CSAQRDRGITYGYTF	TRBV29-1	TRBJ1-2
CSVPPAEGIAYGYTF	TRBV29-1	TRBJ1-2
CSARNLQTGLNSYEQYF	TRBV20-1	TRBJ2-7
CASSLFGTMRDTQYF	TRBV7-9	TRBJ2-3
CASSSAGEETQYF	TRBV12-3/TRBV12-4	TRBJ2-5
CASSLAGPHTEAFF	TRBV7-9	TRBJ1-1
CASSSPNLGWDNSPLHF	TRBV28	TRBJ1-6
CASSFAETQYF	TRBV5-1	TRBJ2-5